The entry below describes one T cell receptor (beta chain). Its antigen is not identified. These data belong to a study of T cell responses to AZD1222 COVID-19 vaccine. TCRdb's table, derived via immunoSEQ multiplex PCR, lists solely in-frame clones and lacks some. This table holds approximately 68,000 clones, approximately 90% found once. Study findings and constraints: It was only after the peak T cell response that any repertoires were sampled. Dominant at 160-218 and 743-854, vaccine-associated CD4 TCRs also spanned spike.

The CDR3 extends over 15 amino acids. V was pared by 2 bases and J by 0 bases, with 11 bases between. Germline CDR1 is SGHDT and CDR2 is YYEEEE. This TCR derives from an adult who received the MenACWY meningococcal vaccine as a control. Sequences were derived from peripheral blood, sampled 28 days after the second dose of the MenACWY control vaccine. The V call is TRBV5-6, the J call TRBJ2-5; no firm D call. The DNA for the CDR3 is TGTGCCAGCAGCTTTCGTAGGCCGTACCAAGAGACCCAGTACTTC. This translates into CASSFRRPYQETQYF.